Listed here are 27 T cell receptor beta chains from one sample, sequenced in a study of vaccination effects on CD4 cells after COVID-19. Sequencing in the ViraFEST assay came after antigen-specific CD4+ T cells had been expanded with viral peptide pools, which were used to stimulate PBMC. Following culture for about ten days, CD4+ T cells were isolated. Every participant took two doses of the BNT162b2 or mRNA-1273 vaccine. Their antigen targets remain unknown. Measured with immunoSEQ multiplex PCR; TCRdb has only the in-frame clones, and not every one. Of 75,000 to 100,000 clones in the sample, under 80% were seen once. Sequences were derived from CD4+ T cells from PBMCs cultured with HCoV-OC43 spike peptides, sampled after COVID-19 vaccination. Subset specified: HCoV-OC43 spike overlapping peptide pool stimulation. These TCRs come from a human donor who received a COVID-19 vaccine.

The chain is built from TRBV7-2 and TRBJ2-3, with 7 bases fitting TRBD2. This CDR3 is 16 amino acids long. V lost 4 bases, J lost 9 bases, and 16 bases stayed unmatched. Germline CDR1 reads SGHTA; CDR2 reads FQGNSA. CDR3 region: CASSSGQGGPGGTQYF. The DNA for the CDR3 is TGTGCCAGCAGCTCCGGCCAGGGTGGCCCGGGGGGAACGCAGTATTTT.

The chain links TRBV6-5 to TRBJ1-3, with TRBD1 as a possible D gene (5 bases). The CDR3 extends over 12 amino acids. Trimming took off 7 bases at V and 3 bases at J, with 7 bases between the two ends. Germline CDR1 and CDR2: MNHEY and SVGAGI. The CDR3 nucleotides are TGTGCCAGCACCCAGGGTGGAAACACCATATATTTT. This translates into CASTQGGNTIYF.

This clone is a singleton in its sample. J is TRBJ2-3 and V is TRBV11-2, with D perhaps matching TRBD1 (7 bases). CDR3 length equals 14 residues. V was cut by 5 bases and J by 5 bases, with 14 bases left in between. Germline-derived CDR1 and CDR2 are SGHAT and FQNNGV. DNA for the CDR3: TGTGCCAGCAGCGGGCGGGACAGAATAGATACGCAGTATTTT. Translated, it gives CASSGRDRIDTQYF.

This clone occurred a few times. This chain uses TRBV3-1 (or the pseudogene TRBV3-2) with TRBJ1-2, with TRBD1 matching 8 bases. The CDR3 is 16 residues long. The germline gives CDR1 LGHDT, CDR2 YNNKEL (reference sequence). J was trimmed by 1 base and V by 5 bases; bases with no gene match: 9. The CDR3 DNA sequence: TGTGCCAGCAGCTACTCCGCGGGACAGGTTAACTATGGCTACACCTTC. It specifies CASSYSAGQVNYGYTF.

The V and J genes are TRBV5-1 and TRBJ2-5; 8 nucleotides align to TRBD2. The CDR3 has 15 residues. Germline V gene data show CDR1 as SGHRS and CDR2 as YFSETQ. V was clipped by 0 bases and J by 5 bases; unmatched bases: 6. CDR3 nucleotides: TGCGCCAGCAGCTTGGCACGGGGGGGCCGGGAGACCCAGTACTTC. Its protein product is CASSLARGGRETQYF.

This clone was seen only a few times. This chain joins TRBV18 and TRBJ2-3, with 12 bases that match TRBD2. V lost 3 bases and J lost 3; bases outside the gene matches: 1. This CDR3 region has 15 residues. Germline CDR1 reads KGHSH; CDR2 reads LQKENI. CDR3 protein: CASSPTSGGTDTQYF. The DNA for the CDR3 is TGTGCCAGCTCACCGACTAGCGGGGGAACAGATACGCAGTATTTT.

The J gene is TRBJ2-2, the V gene TRBV6-1; D tentatively fits TRBD1 or TRBD2 (5 bases each). Per germline, CDR1 MNHNS and CDR2 SASEGT. The CDR3 has 14 amino acids. Trimming cost V 2 bases and J 6 bases, with 10 bases left between them. DNA of the CDR3: TGTGCCAGCAGTGAAATCTGGGACCCCGGGGAGCTGTTTTTT. Translation gives CASSEIWDPGELFF.

About this clone: Other nucleotide sequences from this sample produce the same CDR3. The J gene is TRBJ1-3, the V gene TRBV18; maybe TRBD1 (5 bases). There are 15 residues in the CDR3. The germline gives CDR1 KGHSH, CDR2 LQKENI. Trimming left V 0 bases short and J 2 bases short, with 8 bases between. For the CDR3, the DNA is TGTGCCAGCTCACCACCGGGGCAAACTGGAAACACCATATATTTT. Its translation: CASSPPGQTGNTIYF.

The chain couples TRBV3-1 (or the pseudogene TRBV3-2) to TRBJ1-6; TRBD1 aligns across 10 bases. The germline V gene has CDR1 LGHDT and CDR2 YNNKEL (reference sequence). The CDR3 loop spans 15 amino acids. V shed 5 bases and J 10 bases; nucleotides not matched to a gene: 8. As DNA, the CDR3 is TGTGCCAGCAGCTTCCGGACAGGGGGGAGCTCACCCCTCCACTTT. Protein: CASSFRTGGSSPLHF.

The genes are TRBV15 and TRBJ2-2; 10 bases match TRBD1. CDR3 size: 18 residues. Germline CDR1 reads LNHNV; CDR2 reads YYDKDF (reference sequence). J gave up 4 bases and V 3 bases, and 11 bases lay outside the gene matches. The CDR3 spells CATSRGLGTGVGTGELFF. CDR3 in DNA: TGTGCCACCAGCAGGGGTCTCGGGACAGGGGTCGGCACCGGGGAGCTGTTTTTT.

The rearrangement links TRBV9 to TRBJ1-2, with D perhaps TRBD1 (5 bases). V lost 0 bases and J 8 bases, leaving 17 bases between the germline ends. Germline CDR1 is SGDLS and CDR2 is YYNGEE. CDR3 size: 15 residues. This CDR3 reads CASSVEERGVRGYTF. In nucleotides, the CDR3 is TGTGCCAGCAGCGTAGAGGAACGGGGGGTGAGGGGCTACACCTTC.

The chain uses TRBV2 and TRBJ1-1; TRBD1 aligns across 12 bases. J was trimmed by 6 bases and V by 5 bases; bases with no gene match: 4. Germline-derived CDR1 and CDR2 are SNHLY and FYNNEI. The CDR3 consists of 14 residues. CDR3 amino acids: CASSRDRGPSEAFF. The DNA for the CDR3 is TGTGCCAGCAGTCGGGACAGGGGGCCTTCTGAAGCTTTCTTT.

A few counts support this clone. The chain links TRBV5-1 to TRBJ1-4; the D is unclear. V shed 0 bases and J shed 8 bases, with 11 bases lying between them. The CDR3 extends over 14 amino acids. The germline V gene encodes CDR1 SGHRS and CDR2 YFSETQ. In DNA form, the CDR3 reads TGCGCCAGCAGCTTGGGAGGATTTACCGAAAAACTGTTTTTT. Protein product: CASSLGGFTEKLFF.

This clone appeared once. The V call is TRBV10-1, the J call TRBJ2-5, with TRBD2 matching over 14 bases. The junction had 5 bases not matched to a gene; V was cut back by 5 bases and J by 6 bases. The CDR3 is 15 amino acids. Per the germline V gene, CDR1 is WNHNN and CDR2 is SYGVQD (reference sequence). The CDR3 DNA reads as TGCGCCAGCAGTCAGGGACTAGCGGGGGAGAAGACCCAGTACTTC. Its protein is CASSQGLAGEKTQYF.

This chain joins TRBV5-1 and TRBJ1-2, with TRBD1 identical over 7 bases. J gave up 0 bases and V 3 bases, and 5 bases lay outside the gene matches. Germline lookup yields CDR1 SGHRS and CDR2 YFSETQ. The CDR3 runs 15 residues. CDR3: CASSSWTGANYGYTF. CDR3 DNA: TGCGCCAGCAGCTCGTGGACAGGAGCTAACTATGGCTACACCTTC.

This clone was observed a handful of times. The V and J genes are TRBV24-1 and TRBJ2-1; possibly TRBD1 for D (6 bases). Per the germline V gene, CDR1 is KGHDR and CDR2 is SFDVKD. The CDR3 extends over 17 amino acids. V lost 8 bases and J lost 0, with 19 bases in between. In DNA, the CDR3 is TGTGCCACCATCCCGAGGAAACAGGGTTGCTCCTACAATGAGCAGTTCTTC. It specifies CATIPRKQGCSYNEQFF.

This clone was counted only a few times. The V and J genes are TRBV18 and TRBJ2-3; 9 nucleotides agree with TRBD1. V lost 0 bases and J lost 4; bases outside the gene matches: 11. This CDR3 is 18 amino acids long. The germline V gene encodes CDR1 KGHSH and CDR2 LQKENI. This chain's CDR3 is CASSPPAPRDRDSDTQYF. For the CDR3, the DNA is TGTGCCAGCTCACCACCGGCTCCTCGGGACAGGGATTCAGATACGCAGTATTTT.

CDR3 sequence reads: CASSSGQGFISGNTIYF. The CDR3 bases are TGCGCCAGCAGCTCCGGACAGGGTTTCATCTCTGGAAACACCATATATTTT. The chain links TRBV5-1 to TRBJ1-3, with TRBD1 identical over 8 bases. Germline CDR1 and CDR2: SGHRS and YFSETQ. V trimming: 3 bases; J trimming: 0 bases; junction bases outside the gene matches: 8. This CDR3 contains 17 residues.

The chain joins TRBV19 to TRBJ1-1; D might be TRBD1 (5 bases). With 11 bases removed from V and 0 bases from J, the gap between germline ends came to 22 bases. The CDR3 is 16 amino acids. In germline, CDR1 is LNHDA, CDR2 SQIVND (reference sequence). The CDR3 region has the DNA TGTGCCTCCCAGTTAGGACGGGGCCGTATGAACACTGAAGCTTTCTTT. Encoded protein: CASQLGRGRMNTEAFF. Full variable domain (rest looked up from reference TRBV19 and TRBJ1-1): DGGITQSPKYLFRKEGQNVTLSCEQNLNHDAMYWYRQDPGQGLRLIYYSQIVNDFQKGDIAEGYSVSREKKESFPLTVTSAQKNPTAFYLCASQLGRGRMNTEAFFGQGTRLTVV.

This clone came up once. The V gene is TRBV5-6, the J gene TRBJ1-1; no firm D call. V shed 3 bases and J shed 3 bases, with 12 bases lying between them. CDR1 is SGHDT and CDR2 is YYEEEE in the germline V gene. The CDR3 sequence is 14 residues long. The CDR3 spells CASSSEQPDTEAFF. The DNA of the CDR3 is TGTGCCAGCAGCTCTGAACAACCGGACACTGAAGCTTTCTTT.

The chain uses TRBV19 and TRBJ2-7, with a possible D match to TRBD1 (5 bases). The CDR3 covers 15 residues. Germline CDR1 and CDR2: LNHDA and SQIVND (reference sequence). Between the trimmed V and J ends, which lost 5 bases and 2 bases, there was a span of 16 bases. The CDR3, as DNA: TGTGCCAGTAGTCATAGGGGTTATCCTACCTACGAGCAGTACGTC. It encodes CASSHRGYPTYEQYV.

The gene calls are TRBV2 and TRBJ2-3; possible D gene TRBD1, 6 bases. CDR3 length: 12 residues. Germline V gene data show CDR1 as SNHLY and CDR2 as FYNNEI. The V end lost 7 bases, the J end lost 4 bases, and 9 bases lay between the germline ends. The CDR3 reads CASIRGADTQYF. The CDR3 bases are TGTGCCAGCATCAGGGGTGCAGATACGCAGTATTTT.

The V and J genes are TRBV7-2 and TRBJ2-1; 8 bases fit TRBD1. V shed 4 bases, J shed 7 bases, and the junction held 12 bases outside the gene matches. This CDR3 has 16 residues. The germline V gene encodes CDR1 SGHTA and CDR2 FQGNSA. CDR3 residues: CASSSRTGNPGNEQFF. Here the CDR3 DNA reads TGTGCCAGCAGCTCCCGGACAGGGAACCCCGGGAATGAGCAGTTCTTC.

The chain carries TRBV11-2 and TRBJ2-2; the D is unclear. The CDR3 sequence is 17 residues long. Trimming cost V 1 base and J 4 bases, with 16 bases left between them. Germline values: CDR1 SGHAT, CDR2 FQNNGV. The CDR3 loop reads CASSLGTRAMSTGELFF. The CDR3 coding sequence is TGTGCCAGCAGCTTAGGTACAAGAGCCATGAGCACCGGGGAGCTGTTTTTT.

The CDR3 protein is CASSYRDRQETQYF. The CDR3 nucleotides are TGTGCCAGCAGTTACCGGGACAGACAAGAGACCCAGTACTTC. The rearrangement links TRBV6-5 to TRBJ2-5; 7 bases align to TRBD1. CDR3 length equals 14 residues. Germline CDR1 MNHEY, CDR2 SVGAGI. V lost 2 bases to trimming and J lost 2 bases; unmatched junction nucleotides: 2.

The chain has TRBV6-5 and TRBJ2-7; D is unclear. V shed 7 bases and J shed 1 base, with 11 bases lying between them. The CDR3 covers 13 residues. CDR1 is MNHEY, CDR2 SVGAGI, per germline. CDR3 sequence: CASNGLNSYEQYV. CDR3 nucleotide sequence: TGTGCCAGCAATGGGCTCAATTCCTACGAGCAGTACGTC.

The chain combines TRBV4-2 with TRBJ2-1; D possibly corresponds to TRBD2 (6 bases). Germline values: CDR1 LGHNA, CDR2 YNFKEQ. The CDR3 totals 15 residues. V was pared by 7 bases and J by 5 bases, with 18 bases between. The CDR3 sequence is CASNFGGTSDNEQFF. As DNA, the CDR3 is TGTGCCAGCAATTTTGGGGGGACCTCAGACAATGAGCAGTTCTTC.